This note documents a single T cell receptor beta chain sequence. Its antigen is unidentified. These data originate in a study of T cell repertoires in cytomegalovirus infection. In the study overall: Recently identified HLA-C-restricted CMV epitopes were used, and well-studied HLA-B-restricted CMV epitopes were used as well. Study-wide results and limits: Dominant in the ex vivo response were TCR beta clonotypes restricted by HLA-C and specific for CMV.

This CDR3 is 11 amino acids long. The germline CDR1 and CDR2 sequences are MNHNS and SASEGT. V lost 7 bases and J 5 bases, leaving 9 bases between the germline ends. TCRdb used MiXCR to reprocess the reads, holding one entry per CDR3 protein. The table shows under 850,000 distinct CDR3 sequences, with about 30% occurring only once. The source is a human donor in good health (CMV status not recorded). Some clones in this sample may be carry-over from other donors' samples. The chain recombines TRBV6-1 with TRBJ2-7; the D is unclear. The input for sequencing was cultured PBMCs, taken from culture after CMV antigen stimulation. The CDR3 DNA reads as TGTGCCAGCATGGAGCTTGACGAGCAGTACTTC. It encodes CASMELDEQYF.